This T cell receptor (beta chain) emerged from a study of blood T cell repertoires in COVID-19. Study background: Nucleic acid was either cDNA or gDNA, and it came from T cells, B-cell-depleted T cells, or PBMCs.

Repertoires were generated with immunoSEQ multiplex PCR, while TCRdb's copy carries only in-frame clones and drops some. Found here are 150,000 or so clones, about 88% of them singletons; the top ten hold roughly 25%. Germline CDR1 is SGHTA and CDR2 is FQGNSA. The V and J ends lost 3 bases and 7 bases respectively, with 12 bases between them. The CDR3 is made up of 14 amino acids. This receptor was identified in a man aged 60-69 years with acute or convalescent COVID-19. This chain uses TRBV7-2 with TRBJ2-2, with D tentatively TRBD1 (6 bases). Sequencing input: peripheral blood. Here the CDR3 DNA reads TGTGCCAGCAGCTTTTCAGGGGAAATCGGGGAGCTGTTTTTT. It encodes CASSFSGEIGELFF.